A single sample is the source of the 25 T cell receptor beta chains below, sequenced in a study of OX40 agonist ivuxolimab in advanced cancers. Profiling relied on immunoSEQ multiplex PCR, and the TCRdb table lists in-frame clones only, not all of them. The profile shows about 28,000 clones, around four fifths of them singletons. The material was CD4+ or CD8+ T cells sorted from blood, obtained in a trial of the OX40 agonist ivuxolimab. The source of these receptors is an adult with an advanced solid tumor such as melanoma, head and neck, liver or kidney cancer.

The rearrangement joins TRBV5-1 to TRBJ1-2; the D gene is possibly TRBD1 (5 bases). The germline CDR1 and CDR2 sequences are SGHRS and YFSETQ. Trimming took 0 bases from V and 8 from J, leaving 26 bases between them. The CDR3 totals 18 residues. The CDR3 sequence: CASSLDAPLGRRGEGYTF. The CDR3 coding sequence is TGCGCCAGCAGCTTGGACGCCCCCTTAGGGCGAAGGGGCGAAGGCTACACCTTC.

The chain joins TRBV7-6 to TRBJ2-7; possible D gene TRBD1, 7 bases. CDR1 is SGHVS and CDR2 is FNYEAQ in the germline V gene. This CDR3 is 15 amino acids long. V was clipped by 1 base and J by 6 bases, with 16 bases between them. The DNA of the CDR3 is TGTGCCAGCAGCTTAGGGGGGGACAGTTTCGGCGAGCAGTACTTC. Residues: CASSLGGDSFGEQYF.

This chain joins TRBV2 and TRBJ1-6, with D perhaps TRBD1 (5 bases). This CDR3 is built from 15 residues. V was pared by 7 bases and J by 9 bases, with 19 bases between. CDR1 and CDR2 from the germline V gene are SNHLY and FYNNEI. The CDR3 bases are TGTGCCAGCAACCCGGCGGGCAGGGAAAGTTCACCCCTCCACTTT. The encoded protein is CASNPAGRESSPLHF.

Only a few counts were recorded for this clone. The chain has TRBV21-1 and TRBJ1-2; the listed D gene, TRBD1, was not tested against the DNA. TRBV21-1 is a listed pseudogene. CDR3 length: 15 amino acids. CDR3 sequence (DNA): TGTGCCAGCAGCAACCGACAGGGGGCGCGGAATGGCTACACCTTC. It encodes CASSNRQGARNGYTF.

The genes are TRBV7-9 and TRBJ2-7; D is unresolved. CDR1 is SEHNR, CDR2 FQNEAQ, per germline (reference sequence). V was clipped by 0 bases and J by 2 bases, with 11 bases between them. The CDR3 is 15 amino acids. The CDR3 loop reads CASSLAWGAAYEQYF. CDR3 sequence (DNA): TGTGCCAGCAGCTTAGCTTGGGGTGCCGCCTACGAGCAGTACTTC. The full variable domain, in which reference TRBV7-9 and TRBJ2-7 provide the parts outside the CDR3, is DTGVSQNPRHKITKRGQNVTFRCDPISEHNRLYWYRQTLGQGPEFLTYFQNEAQLEKSRLLSDRFSAERPKGSFSTLEIQRTEQGDSAMYLCASSLAWGAAYEQYFGPGTRLTVT.

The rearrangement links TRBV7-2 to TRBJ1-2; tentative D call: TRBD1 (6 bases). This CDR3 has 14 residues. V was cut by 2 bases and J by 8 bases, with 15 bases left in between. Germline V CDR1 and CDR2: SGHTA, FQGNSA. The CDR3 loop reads CASSLSGELRGYTF. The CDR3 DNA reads TGTGCCAGCAGCTTATCAGGGGAGTTACGAGGCTACACCTTC.

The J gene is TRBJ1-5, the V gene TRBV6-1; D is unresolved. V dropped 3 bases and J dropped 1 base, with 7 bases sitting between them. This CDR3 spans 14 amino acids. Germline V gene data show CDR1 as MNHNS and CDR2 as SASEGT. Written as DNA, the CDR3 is TGTGCCAGCAGTGAGAACGGAAGCAATCAGCCCCAGCATTTT. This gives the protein CASSENGSNQPQHF.

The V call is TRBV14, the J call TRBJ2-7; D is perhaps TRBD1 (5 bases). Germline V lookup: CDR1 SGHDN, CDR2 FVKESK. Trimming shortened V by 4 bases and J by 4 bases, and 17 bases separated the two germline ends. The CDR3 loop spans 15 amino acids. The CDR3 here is CASSLRTGHLYEQYF. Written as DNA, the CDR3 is TGTGCCAGCAGCCTTCGTACCGGACACCTGTACGAGCAGTACTTC.

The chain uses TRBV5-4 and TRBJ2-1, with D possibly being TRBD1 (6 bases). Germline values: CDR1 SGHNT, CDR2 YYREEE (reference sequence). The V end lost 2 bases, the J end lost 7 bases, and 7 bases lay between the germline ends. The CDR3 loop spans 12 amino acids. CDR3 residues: CASSLQGNEQFF. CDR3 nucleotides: TGTGCCAGCAGCTTACAGGGAAATGAGCAGTTCTTC.

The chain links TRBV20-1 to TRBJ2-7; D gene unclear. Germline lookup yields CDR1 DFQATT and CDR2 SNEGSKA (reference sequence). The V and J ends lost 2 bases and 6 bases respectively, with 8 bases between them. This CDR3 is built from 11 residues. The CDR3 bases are TGCAGTGCTAGAATAGGAGCCGAGCAGTACTTC. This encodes CSARIGAEQYF.

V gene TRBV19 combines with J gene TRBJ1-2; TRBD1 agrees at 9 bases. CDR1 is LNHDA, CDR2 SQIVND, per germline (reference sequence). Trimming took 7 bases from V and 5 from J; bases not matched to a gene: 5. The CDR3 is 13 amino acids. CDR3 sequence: CASNDRGGYGYTF. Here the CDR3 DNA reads TGTGCCAGTAACGACAGGGGGGGGTATGGCTACACCTTC.

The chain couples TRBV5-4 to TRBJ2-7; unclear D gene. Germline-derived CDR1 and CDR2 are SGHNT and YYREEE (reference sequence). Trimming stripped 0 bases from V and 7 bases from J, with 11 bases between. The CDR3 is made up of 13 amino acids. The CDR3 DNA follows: TGTGCCAGCAGCTTGGGGCCGTTTGCAGAGCAGTACTTC. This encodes CASSLGPFAEQYF.

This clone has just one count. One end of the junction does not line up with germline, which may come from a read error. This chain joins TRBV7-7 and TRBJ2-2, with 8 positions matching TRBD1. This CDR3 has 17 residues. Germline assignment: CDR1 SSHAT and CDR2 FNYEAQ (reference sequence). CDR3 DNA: TGTGCTAGCAGACTACAGACGGACAGGGCGAACACCGGGGAGCTGTTTTTT. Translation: CASRLQTDRANTGELFF.

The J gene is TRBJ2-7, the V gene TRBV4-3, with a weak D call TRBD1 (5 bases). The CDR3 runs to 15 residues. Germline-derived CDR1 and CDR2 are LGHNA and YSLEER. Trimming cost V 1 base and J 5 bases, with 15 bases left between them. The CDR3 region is CASSQGGRSSDEQYF. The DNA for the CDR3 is TGCGCCAGCAGCCAAGGGGGCAGGTCCTCGGACGAGCAGTACTTC.

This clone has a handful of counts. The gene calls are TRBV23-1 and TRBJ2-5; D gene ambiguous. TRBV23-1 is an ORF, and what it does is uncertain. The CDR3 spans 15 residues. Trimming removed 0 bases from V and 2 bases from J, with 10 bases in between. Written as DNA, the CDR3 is TGCGCCAGCAGTCAATCACACAGCCTTCAAGAGACCCAGTACTTC. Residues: CASSQSHSLQETQYF.

The CDR3 region has the DNA TGCGCCAGCAGCCAAGTAGGGAGCGGTTCACCCCTCCACTTT. Its translation: CASSQVGSGSPLHF. The chain carries TRBV4-3 and TRBJ1-6; D not resolved. CDR3 length: 14 residues. V shed 1 base and J shed 9 bases, with 10 bases lying between them. Germline V gene lookup returns CDR1 LGHNA and CDR2 YSLEER.

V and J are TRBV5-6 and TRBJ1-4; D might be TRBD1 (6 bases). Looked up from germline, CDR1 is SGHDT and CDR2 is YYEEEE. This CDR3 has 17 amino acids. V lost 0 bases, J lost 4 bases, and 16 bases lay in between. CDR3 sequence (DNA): TGTGCCAGCAGCTTGGACCCAATGGACAGCATTAATGAAAAACTGTTTTTT. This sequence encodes CASSLDPMDSINEKLFF.

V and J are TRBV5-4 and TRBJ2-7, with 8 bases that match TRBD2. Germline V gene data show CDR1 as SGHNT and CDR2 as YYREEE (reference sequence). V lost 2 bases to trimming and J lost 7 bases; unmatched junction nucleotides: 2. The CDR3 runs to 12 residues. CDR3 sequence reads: CASSFGGGEQYF. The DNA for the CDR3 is TGTGCCAGCAGCTTCGGGGGGGGTGAGCAGTACTTC.

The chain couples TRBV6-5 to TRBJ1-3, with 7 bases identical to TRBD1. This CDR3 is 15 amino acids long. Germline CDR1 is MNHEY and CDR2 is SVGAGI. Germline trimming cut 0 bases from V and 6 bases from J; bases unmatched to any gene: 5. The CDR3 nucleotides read TGTGCCAGCAGTTACTCTCCAGGGGGGGCAAACACCATATATTTT. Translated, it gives CASSYSPGGANTIYF.

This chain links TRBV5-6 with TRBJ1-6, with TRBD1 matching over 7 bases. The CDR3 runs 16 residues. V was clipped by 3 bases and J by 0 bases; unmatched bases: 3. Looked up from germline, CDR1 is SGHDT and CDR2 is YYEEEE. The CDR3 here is CASSSQGSSYNSPLHF. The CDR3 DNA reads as TGTGCCAGCAGCTCACAGGGGTCCTCCTATAATTCACCCCTCCACTTT.

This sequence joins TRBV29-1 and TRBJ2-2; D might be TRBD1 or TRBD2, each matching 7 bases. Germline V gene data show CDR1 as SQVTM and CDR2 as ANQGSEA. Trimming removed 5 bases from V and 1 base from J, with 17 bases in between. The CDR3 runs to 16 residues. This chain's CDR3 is CSVWGAGQQNTGELFF. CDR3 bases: TGCAGCGTTTGGGGAGCGGGACAGCAGAACACCGGGGAGCTGTTTTTT.

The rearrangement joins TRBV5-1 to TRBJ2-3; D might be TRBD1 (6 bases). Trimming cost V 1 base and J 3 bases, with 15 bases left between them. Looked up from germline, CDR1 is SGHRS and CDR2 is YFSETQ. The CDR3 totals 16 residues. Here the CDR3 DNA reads TGCGCCAGCAGCTTGAACAACAGGGCGGCAACAGATACGCAGTATTTT. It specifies CASSLNNRAATDTQYF.

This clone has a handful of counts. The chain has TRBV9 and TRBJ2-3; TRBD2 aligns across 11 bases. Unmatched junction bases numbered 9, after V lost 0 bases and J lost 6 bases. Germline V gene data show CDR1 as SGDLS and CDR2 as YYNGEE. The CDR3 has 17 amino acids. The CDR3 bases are TGTGCCAGCAGCGTAGGTGATAGCGGGGGGGTCTCGGATACGCAGTATTTT. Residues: CASSVGDSGGVSDTQYF. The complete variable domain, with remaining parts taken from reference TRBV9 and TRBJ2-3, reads DSGVTQTPKHLITATGQRVTLRCSPRSGDLSVYWYQQSLDQGLQFLIQYYNGEERAKGNILERFSAQQFPDLHSELNLSSLELGDSALYFCASSVGDSGGVSDTQYFGPGTRLTVL.

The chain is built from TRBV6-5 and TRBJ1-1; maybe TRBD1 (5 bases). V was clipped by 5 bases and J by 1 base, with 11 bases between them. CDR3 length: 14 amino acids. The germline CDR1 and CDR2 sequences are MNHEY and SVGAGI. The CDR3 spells CASSRDFRNTEAFF. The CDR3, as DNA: TGTGCCAGCAGTCGGGACTTCAGGAACACTGAAGCTTTCTTT.

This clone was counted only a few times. Written as DNA, the CDR3 is TGTGCCAGTAGTGCGGACAGTTTCAATACGCAGTATTTT. Amino acids: CASSADSFNTQYF. This chain joins TRBV19 and TRBJ2-3; a weak D match, TRBD1 (6 bases). The V end lost 5 bases, the J end lost 7 bases, and 13 bases lay between the germline ends. CDR1 and CDR2 from the germline V gene are LNHDA and SQIVND (reference sequence). CDR3 size: 13 residues. The full variable domain, in which reference TRBV19 and TRBJ2-3 provide the parts outside the CDR3, is DGGITQSPKYLFRKEGQNVTLSCEQNLNHDAMYWYRQDPGQGLRLIYYSQIVNDFQKGDIAEGYSVSREKKESFPLTVTSAQKNPTAFYLCASSADSFNTQYFGPGTRLTVL.